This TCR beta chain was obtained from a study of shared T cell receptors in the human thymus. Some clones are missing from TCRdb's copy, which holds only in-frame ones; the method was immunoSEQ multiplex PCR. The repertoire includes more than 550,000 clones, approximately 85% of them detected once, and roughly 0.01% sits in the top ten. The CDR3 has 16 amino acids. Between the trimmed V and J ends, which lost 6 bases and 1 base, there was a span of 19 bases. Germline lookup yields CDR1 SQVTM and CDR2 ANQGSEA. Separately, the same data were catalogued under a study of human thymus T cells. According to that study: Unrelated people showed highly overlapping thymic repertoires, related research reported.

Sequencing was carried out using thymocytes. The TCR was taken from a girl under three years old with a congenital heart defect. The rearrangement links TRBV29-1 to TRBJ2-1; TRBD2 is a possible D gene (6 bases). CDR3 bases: TGCAGCGTGATCCGGGGGACGGAACGTTCCTACAATGAGCAGTTCTTC. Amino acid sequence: CSVIRGTERSYNEQFF.